The rows below give T cell receptor beta chains drawn from one sample of a study of CD8+CD57+ T cells in acquired aplastic anemia. TCRdb passed the reads through MiXCR, listing each CDR3 protein once. The sample gives 200,000 to 250,000 distinct CDR3 sequences, 40% to 60% of which show up once; roughly 21% is in the top ten. Sequencing used sorted CD4+, CD8+, or CD8+CD57+ T cells (not recorded which) from PBMCs. These receptors were taken from a human donor with aplastic anemia. Both conserved end residues are part of each CDR3. D genes are given only for firm matches. Not all rows give a size; the values are once, few, many and, for expanded clones, a class.

v_call	clone_size	d_call	j_call	cdr3_nt	cdr3_aa
TRBV20-1	NA	NA	TRBJ1-1	TGCAGTGCTACGGACAAAACGAACACTGAAGCTTTCTTT	CSATDKTNTEAFF
TRBV15	once	NA	TRBJ1-5	TGTGCCACCAGCAGAGACAGGGCTCAGCCTCAGCATTTT	CATSRDRAQPQHF
TRBV10-3	NA	NA	TRBJ1-1	TGTGCCATCAGTGAGTCGTCGCAGGGGTCGGTTAGGGACACTGAAGCTTTCTTT	CAISESSQGSVRDTEAFF
TRBV2	NA	TRBD2	TRBJ2-1	TGTGCCAGCAGCGTAGGGACGGGAGCGGGGTTTGAGCAGTTCTTC	CASSVGTGAGFEQFF
TRBV2	many	NA	TRBJ2-4	TGTGCCAGCAGTGAAGTGAGAAGCAGGGGAAACATTCAGTACTTC	CASSEVRSRGNIQYF
TRBV6-4	many	TRBD2	TRBJ2-1	TGTGCCAGCGTACGGGGGGGCTTTGATGAGCAGTTCTTC	CASVRGGFDEQFF
TRBV13	NA	NA	TRBJ2-3	TGCGCCAGCGCAGGGGGGGGGGGGCCTGATACGCAGTATTTT	CASAGGGGPDTQYF
TRBV2	many	NA	TRBJ1-5	TGTGCCAGCACCCCGGGGGCCCGGAGGCAGCCCCAGCATTTT	CASTPGARRQPQHF
TRBV3-1	many	TRBD1	TRBJ1-2	TGTGCCAGCAGCCTGGGGACAGAAGGCTACACCTTC	CASSLGTEGYTF
TRBV20-1	once	NA	TRBJ1-6	TGCAGTGCTAGTGTGGAAACGGGTAATTCACCCCTCCACTTT	CSASVETGNSPLHF
TRBV12-5	many	TRBD2	TRBJ2-7	TGTGCTAGTGGTGGACTAGGACTCGAGCAGTACTTC	CASGGLGLEQYF
TRBV19	NA	NA	TRBJ1-6	TGTGCCAGTACCATGGGAGAAGACTATAATTCACCCCTCCACTTT	CASTMGEDYNSPLHF
TRBV11-2	many	TRBD1	TRBJ2-5	TGTGCCAGCAGCTTAGGAAGGTGGGGACAGGGGGCCAAGCGGGAGACCCAGTACTTC	CASSLGRWGQGAKRETQYF
TRBV24-1	many	NA	TRBJ2-3	TGTGCCACCAGTGAACAGGGTGTCACAGATACGCAGTATTTT	CATSEQGVTDTQYF
TRBV7-9	NA	NA	TRBJ2-1	TGTGCCAGCAGCTTAGCGCCAGGGATCAGCACAGATACGCAGTTCTTC	CASSLAPGISTDTQFF
TRBV3-1	NA	TRBD1	TRBJ1-2	TGTGCCAGCAGCCCCCGGGACAGCCAATTCTATGGCTACACCTTC	CASSPRDSQFYGYTF
TRBV12-3/TRBV12-4	many	NA	TRBJ1-1	TGTGCCAGCAGTCCTACAGGGTTGGACACTGAAGCTTTCTTT	CASSPTGLDTEAFF
TRBV29-1	NA	NA	TRBJ1-2	TGCAGCGGAGGGGATTGGGGCACCGATGGCCACACCTTC	CSGGDWGTDGHTF
TRBV7-2	NA	TRBD1	TRBJ2-3	TGTGCCAGCAGCCAGCAGACAGGGGGCAGACCCACAGATACGCAGTATTTT	CASSQQTGGRPTDTQYF
TRBV12-3/TRBV12-4	many	NA	TRBJ2-2	TGTGCCAGCAGCCCGGGGTTGCTCGGGGAGCTGTTTTTT	CASSPGLLGELFF
TRBV7-9	many	NA	TRBJ2-5	TGTGCCAGCAGCTTAGACGGCCACCTCCAAGAGACCCAGTACTTC	CASSLDGHLQETQYF
TRBV19	NA	TRBD1	TRBJ2-2	TGTGCCAGTAGTATGGAGACAGGGGGAAACACCGGGGAGCTGTCTTGG	CASSMETGGNTGELSW
TRBV10-3	NA	NA	TRBJ2-5	TGTGCCACCTCAGGCAGGGAGGAGACCCAGTACTTC	CATSGREETQYF
TRBV11-2	NA	TRBD2	TRBJ2-5	TGTGCCAGCAGCCTCTCCCGACTAGCGGGGGGGCTCGTGGAGACCCAGTACTTC	CASSLSRLAGGLVETQYF
TRBV9	NA	NA	TRBJ2-7	TGTGCCAGCAGCGTATCAGGGCAACACGAGCAGTACTTC	CASSVSGQHEQYF
TRBV24-1	NA	NA	TRBJ1-5	TGTGCCACCAGTGAAGGGGGAAGCAATCAGCCCCAGCATTTT	CATSEGGSNQPQHF
TRBV5-1	many	TRBD2	TRBJ2-3	TGCGCCAGCACGACTAGCGGGTTCTTTAGCACAGATACGCAGTATTTT	CASTTSGFFSTDTQYF
TRBV3-1	NA	NA	TRBJ1-1	TGTGCCAGCAGCCAAGACAGGGAGGACACTGAAGCTTTCTTT	CASSQDREDTEAFF
TRBV14	once	NA	TRBJ2-7	TGTGCCAGCAGCCACCAAGGGAACTACGAGCAGTACTTC	CASSHQGNYEQYF
TRBV29-1	few	NA	TRBJ1-1	TGCAGCGTTGCCCGGAACACTGAAGCTTTCTTT	CSVARNTEAFF
TRBV2	NA	NA	TRBJ1-6	TGTGCCAGCAGTGAACCCCCCCTCCACTTT	CASSEPPLHF
TRBV15	NA	TRBD1	TRBJ2-3	TGTGCCACCAGCAGAGGGACAGGCGAGGGGGCGGCGGATACGCAGTATTTT	CATSRGTGEGAADTQYF
TRBV20-1	many	NA	TRBJ2-3	TGCAGTGCTAGAGGAGGACAGCTCGGCACAGATACGCAGTATTTT	CSARGGQLGTDTQYF
TRBV5-5	NA	NA	TRBJ1-2	TGCGCCAGCAGCCGGGGGGAATCCTATGGCTACACCTTC	CASSRGESYGYTF
TRBV7-8	NA	NA	TRBJ1-3	TGTGCCAGCAGCTTAGGCCGGCATGGAAACACCATATATTTT	CASSLGRHGNTIYF
TRBV7-7	NA	NA	TRBJ2-1	TGTGCTAGCAGTCTAGGGGACGGGGATGAGCAGTTCTTC	CASSLGDGDEQFF
TRBV19	NA	TRBD1	TRBJ1-2	TGTGCCACTTCCGACAGGGGGTACGGCTACACCTTC	CATSDRGYGYTF
TRBV5-1	many	TRBD1	TRBJ2-3	TGCGCCAGCAGCTCAGGACAGGGGGGCACAGATACGCAGTATTTT	CASSSGQGGTDTQYF
TRBV20-1	few	NA	TRBJ2-1	TGCAGTGCTAGAGATGGGCTCTACAATGAGCAGTTCTTC	CSARDGLYNEQFF
TRBV20-1	NA	NA	TRBJ2-7	TGCAGTGCTAGAACAGGGAGGAACTCCTACGAGCAGTACTTC	CSARTGRNSYEQYF
TRBV12-3/TRBV12-4	NA	NA	TRBJ1-6	TGTGCCAGCAGTCTTACACGGACTAATTCACCCCTCCACTTT	CASSLTRTNSPLHF
TRBV10-1	few	NA	TRBJ1-2	TGCGCCAGCAGTGAGAACGGGCGGGATCCCTACACCTTC	CASSENGRDPYTF
TRBV20-1	NA	TRBD1	TRBJ2-7	TGCAGTGCGGGGAAAGGACAGGGGAATAACGAGCAGTACTTC	CSAGKGQGNNEQYF
TRBV12-3/TRBV12-4	NA	NA	TRBJ1-6	TGTGCCAGCAGTTTAGGGGGACTCCACTTT	CASSLGGLHF
TRBV20-1	NA	TRBD2	TRBJ2-5	TGCAGTGTCGCTAGCGGGATCCAAGAGACCCAGTACTTC	CSVASGIQETQYF
TRBV15	NA	NA	TRBJ2-5	TGTGCCACCAGCAGGTTGCAGCAAGAGACCCAGTACTTC	CATSRLQQETQYF
TRBV19	once	TRBD1	TRBJ1-1	TGTGCCAGTAGTAGAACCGACAGGGCGATAATGGAAGCTTTCTTT	CASSRTDRAIMEAFF
TRBV29-1	NA	TRBD1	TRBJ2-1	TGCAGCGCCAGACAGGGCGGTGAGCAGTTCTTC	CSARQGGEQFF
TRBV5-1	many	NA	TRBJ2-1	TGCGCCAGCAGCGATCAGGGTGTTGAGCAGTTCTTC	CASSDQGVEQFF
TRBV9	many	TRBD2	TRBJ2-3	TGTGCCAGCAGCCCTCTTCGACTAGCGGCTAGCACAGATACGCAGTATTTT	CASSPLRLAASTDTQYF
TRBV28	NA	TRBD1	TRBJ1-4	TGTGCCAGCGGTTTGGGACAGGATGAAAAACTGTTTTTT	CASGLGQDEKLFF
TRBV12-5	NA	TRBD2	TRBJ2-1	TGTGCTAGTGGTTTGGAAACGGGGGGATTCTACAATGAGCAGCTCTTC	CASGLETGGFYNEQLF
TRBV4-1	many	NA	TRBJ1-2	TGCGCCAGCAGCCAACCAAGAAAAGGCTATGGCTACACCTTC	CASSQPRKGYGYTF
TRBV4-2	NA	TRBD1	TRBJ1-3	TGTGCCAGCAGCCAGGGGACAGCTGGAAACACCATATATTTT	CASSQGTAGNTIYF
TRBV20-1	NA	NA	TRBJ2-3	TGCAGTGCTAGAGCGGGCGGGGGCGGGGCAGATACGCAGTATTTT	CSARAGGGGADTQYF
TRBV2	many	TRBD1	TRBJ1-6	TGTGCCAGCAGTCCCCCGGGACAGGGCGGTTCACCCCTCCACTTT	CASSPPGQGGSPLHF
TRBV4-1	many	NA	TRBJ2-3	TGCGCCAGCAGCCTACACTCTGAACCTAACACAGATACGCAGTATTTT	CASSLHSEPNTDTQYF
TRBV25-1	NA	NA	TRBJ2-3	TGTGCCAGCAGTCCCCCCAGGGGAGGGACCACAGATACGCAGTATTTT	CASSPPRGGTTDTQYF
TRBV28	NA	NA	TRBJ2-2	TGTGCCAGCAGTTTATCCCTTGACTCCACGAACACCGGGGAGCTGTTTTTT	CASSLSLDSTNTGELFF
TRBV25-1	NA	TRBD1	TRBJ2-7	TGTGCCAGCAGTGAAGGTTGGGGTGGGACAGCGGCCTACGAACAGCACTTC	CASSEGWGGTAAYEQHF